Listed below are T cell receptor beta chains from one sample, sequenced in a study of blood T cell repertoires in COVID-19. Assay: immunoSEQ multiplex PCR; the TCRdb copy retains only in-frame clones and omits some. Among around 78,000 clones, 82% were seen once, and the ten largest hold roughly a sixth. Source material: peripheral blood. All receptors derive from a human donor in a cohort sampled during active COVID-19. Both conserved end residues are part of each CDR3. D genes are given only for firm matches. For some rows the clone size is stated as once, few or many, or as a class when expanded; others skip it.

clone size	V gene	J gene	D gene	CDR3 DNA	CDR3 protein
-	TRBV5-1	TRBJ2-7	-	TGCGCCAGCAGCTTTACTGGGACTGGGGAGCAGTACTTC	CASSFTGTGEQYF
-	TRBV6-2/TRBV6-3	TRBJ1-2	-	TGTGCCAGCAGTACGCGTTATGGCTACACCTTC	CASSTRYGYTF
once	TRBV7-9	TRBJ1-1	TRBD1	TGTGCCATAACAGGGGAAGGGGACACTGAAGCTTTCTTT	CAITGEGDTEAFF
-	TRBV15	TRBJ1-2	-	TGTGCCACCAGCAGAGAGCGGTACGAGGGCTACACCTTC	CATSRERYEGYTF
-	TRBV4-3	TRBJ1-2	-	TGCGCCAGCAGCCGCTACTCGGGTGGAACCTATGGCTACACCTTC	CASSRYSGGTYGYTF
-	TRBV7-8	TRBJ2-5	TRBD2	TGTGCCAGCAGCTTAGACATCGGGGGGGGGCGAGAGACCCAGTACTTC	CASSLDIGGGRETQYF
-	TRBV6-5	TRBJ1-1	-	TGTGCCAGCAGCACGCTAGAGAACACTGAAGCTTTCTTT	CASSTLENTEAFF
-	TRBV27	TRBJ2-6	-	TGTGCCAGCAGCTCCCCCCCCCGGTCTGGGGCCAACGTCCTGACTTTC	CASSSPPRSGANVLTF
-	TRBV4-2	TRBJ1-1	TRBD1	TGTGCCAGCAGCCAGACAGGGGGCGCGACTGAAGCTTTCTTT	CASSQTGGATEAFF
-	TRBV19	TRBJ1-1	TRBD1	TGTGCCACAGAACAGGGGGCGAGAGACACTGAAGCTTTCTTT	CATEQGARDTEAFF
-	TRBV4-1	TRBJ2-7	TRBD1	TGCGCCAGCAGCCAAGAAGGGTCCGGGACAGGGCCCTACGAGCAGTACTTC	CASSQEGSGTGPYEQYF
-	TRBV5-6	TRBJ1-1	-	TGTGCCAGCAGCCGACGGGGGAGGGTCACTGAAGCTTTCTTT	CASSRRGRVTEAFF
-	TRBV14	TRBJ1-4	-	TGTGCCAGCAGCCAAGGGACACTCGCTGAAAAACTGTTTTTT	CASSQGTLAEKLFF
-	TRBV2	TRBJ1-5	TRBD1	TGTGCCAGCAGTGGAGCCGGGACAGGGGTTTTTCCGCCCCAGCATTTT	CASSGAGTGVFPPQHF
-	TRBV5-1	TRBJ1-2	-	TGCGCCAGCAGGGCCTCCCACCAAACAAACTATGGCTACACCTTC	CASRASHQTNYGYTF
-	TRBV12-3/TRBV12-4	TRBJ2-3	-	TGTGCCAGCAGTTTCGCTAGTTTGACGCAGTATTTT	CASSFASLTQYF
once	TRBV7-2	TRBJ2-7	TRBD2	TGTGCCAGCAGCTGGGGGGGATACGAGCAGTACTTC	CASSWGGYEQYF
few	TRBV5-8	TRBJ1-5	TRBD1	TGTGCCAGCAGCTCCTGGCTGGGACAGGGCAATCAGCCCCAGCATTTT	CASSSWLGQGNQPQHF
few	TRBV27	TRBJ2-1	-	TGTGCCAGCAGTTCCCCCCGGGTGTCCTCCTACAATGAGCAGTTCTTC	CASSSPRVSSYNEQFF
-	TRBV29-1	TRBJ2-1	-	TGCAGCGTCCGTGGGGCTTCGAATGAGCAGTTCTTC	CSVRGASNEQFF
-	TRBV5-6	TRBJ1-2	-	TGTGCCAGCAGCCCTGGAGTTCAGGGCAGCTACACCTTC	CASSPGVQGSYTF
-	TRBV5-1	TRBJ2-5	TRBD1	TGCGCCAGCAGTCAGGGACAGAAAGAGACCCAGTACTTC	CASSQGQKETQYF
-	TRBV2	TRBJ2-2	TRBD1	TGTGCCAGCCTTGCACTACAGGGGGTCGGGGAGCTGTTTTTT	CASLALQGVGELFF
-	TRBV4-3	TRBJ1-4	-	TGCGCCAGCAGCCATGATACTACAGGGCGGTGGCACACTAATGAAAAACTGTTTTTT	CASSHDTTGRWHTNEKLFF
once	TRBV5-6	TRBJ2-7	-	TGTGCCAGCAGCTTGGGACAGAGCTCCTACGAGCAGTACTTC	CASSLGQSSYEQYF
-	TRBV5-4	TRBJ2-7	-	TGTGCCAGCAGCTTGGCCGCGGGTACCTACGAGCAGTACTTC	CASSLAAGTYEQYF
-	TRBV11-2	TRBJ1-3	-	TGTGCCAGCAGCTTACGAGTTTACTCTGGAAACACCATATATTTT	CASSLRVYSGNTIYF
-	TRBV3-1/TRBV3-2	TRBJ1-3	-	TGTGCCAGCAGGCTCCAGGGGATTAGTGGAAACACCATATATTTT	CASRLQGISGNTIYF
once	TRBV5-1	TRBJ1-1	-	TGCGCCAGCAGCGTACTAGACTCTACATTTGAAGCTTTCTTT	CASSVLDSTFEAFF
-	TRBV5-6	TRBJ1-2	-	TGTGCCAGCAGCTTAACAGCTAATGGCTACACCTTC	CASSLTANGYTF
-	TRBV5-5	TRBJ1-4	TRBD1	TGTGCCAGCAGCCCCGACAGGGGAGCCTCTAATGAAAAACTGTTTTTT	CASSPDRGASNEKLFF
-	TRBV9	TRBJ2-7	-	TGTGCCAGCAGCGTAGGAGACAGTTACGAGCAGTACTTC	CASSVGDSYEQYF
few	TRBV5-1	TRBJ1-1	TRBD1	TGCGCCAGCAGCGGCGGGACAGGGGGCGGCACTGAAGCTTTCTTT	CASSGGTGGGTEAFF
-	TRBV11-2	TRBJ1-6	-	TGTGCCAGCAGCAACTACAAGGAGAGGAATTCACCCCTCCACTTT	CASSNYKERNSPLHF
-	TRBV19	TRBJ2-5	-	TGTGCCAGTAGGTCCAGCGCGGGGGAGACCCAGTACTTC	CASRSSAGETQYF
once	TRBV2	TRBJ1-4	TRBD1	TGTGCCAGCAACTCCGCAGGGGGCATGGTTAATGAAAAACTGTTTTTT	CASNSAGGMVNEKLFF
-	TRBV29-1	TRBJ1-2	TRBD1	TGCAGCGCGGGACAGGGCTATAACTATGGCTACACCTTC	CSAGQGYNYGYTF
once	TRBV4-1	TRBJ1-5	TRBD1	TGCGCCAGCAGCCAGCGGGACAGGGGGGGTCAGCCCCAGCATTTT	CASSQRDRGGQPQHF
-	TRBV2	TRBJ2-7	-	TGTGCCGGGAACTCAGGGGGACTGTCCTACGAGCAGTACTTC	CAGNSGGLSYEQYF
few	TRBV21-1	TRBJ1-5	-	TGTGCCAGCAGCAAAACAGTCAGCCTCCCCCAGCATTTT	CASSKTVSLPQHF
-	TRBV9	TRBJ2-1	TRBD2	TGTGCCAGCAGCCCCTTTAGCGGGGGCCGGGGGGATGAGCAGTTCTTC	CASSPFSGGRGDEQFF